The following is a T cell receptor (beta chain) sequence with its context. Its antigen is currently unknown. The donors were members of the validation cohort comprising over a hundred subjects, separate from the approximately 670-subject first cohort. This specimen comes from a study of cytomegalovirus exposure and HLA in healthy donors. Study-level findings and limits: The investigators catalogued 150 to 200 TCR beta chains as cytomegalovirus-associated.

Produced via immunoSEQ multiplex PCR; TCRdb's table is partial and in-frame only. This table has some 90,000 clones, around nine tenths appearing once. The CDR3 spans 15 residues. The ends were cut back, 2 bases at V and 6 bases at J, with 16 bases in the middle. Germline loops: CDR1 SGHRS, CDR2 YFSETQ. Sequenced input: PBMCs. The V gene is TRBV5-1, the J gene TRBJ2-3, with D unresolved. The TCR was taken from a woman aged 30 to 39 in good health and CMV-seronegative. Here the CDR3 DNA reads TGCGCCAGCAGCTTCATAACCGCCGGTCGGGATACGCAGTATTTT. Protein: CASSFITAGRDTQYF.